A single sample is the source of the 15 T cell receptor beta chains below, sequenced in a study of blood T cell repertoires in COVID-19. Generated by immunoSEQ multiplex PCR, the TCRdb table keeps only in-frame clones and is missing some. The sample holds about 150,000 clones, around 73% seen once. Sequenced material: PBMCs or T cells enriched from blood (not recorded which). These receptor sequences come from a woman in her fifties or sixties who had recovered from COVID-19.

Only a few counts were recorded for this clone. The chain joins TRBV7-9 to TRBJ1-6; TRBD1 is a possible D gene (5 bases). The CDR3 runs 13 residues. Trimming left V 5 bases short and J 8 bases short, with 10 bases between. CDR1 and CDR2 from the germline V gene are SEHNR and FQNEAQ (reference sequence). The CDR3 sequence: CASSPGGDSPLHF. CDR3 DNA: TGTGCCAGCAGCCCGGGGGGGGATTCACCCCTCCACTTT.

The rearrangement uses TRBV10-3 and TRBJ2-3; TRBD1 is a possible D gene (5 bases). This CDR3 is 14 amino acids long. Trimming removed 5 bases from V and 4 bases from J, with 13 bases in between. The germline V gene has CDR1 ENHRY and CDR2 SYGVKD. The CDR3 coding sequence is TGTGCCATCAGTTTAGCCAGGGCGGCAGATACGCAGTATTTT. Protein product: CAISLARAADTQYF.

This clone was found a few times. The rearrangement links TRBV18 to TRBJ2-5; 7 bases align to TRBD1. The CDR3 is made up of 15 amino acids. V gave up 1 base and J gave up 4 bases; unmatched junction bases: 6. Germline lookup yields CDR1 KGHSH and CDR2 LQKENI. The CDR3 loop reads CASSPQGQAAETQYF. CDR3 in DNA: TGTGCCAGCTCACCACAAGGACAGGCGGCAGAGACCCAGTACTTC.

The CDR3 sequence: CASSLLGLAGVEQFF. Written as DNA, the CDR3 is TGTGCCAGCAGTCTCCTTGGACTAGCGGGGGTGGAGCAGTTCTTC. The V gene is TRBV27, the J gene TRBJ2-1; TRBD2 aligns across 13 bases. Trimming cost V 5 bases and J 10 bases; bases outside gene matches: 8. CDR3 size: 15 residues. Germline V gene data show CDR1 as MNHEY and CDR2 as SMNVEV (reference sequence).

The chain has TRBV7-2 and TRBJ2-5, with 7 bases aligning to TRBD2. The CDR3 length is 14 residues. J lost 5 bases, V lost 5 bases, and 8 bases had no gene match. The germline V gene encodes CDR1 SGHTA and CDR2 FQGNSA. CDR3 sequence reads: CASSPRLAEETQYF. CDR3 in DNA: TGTGCCAGCAGCCCTCGGCTAGCGGAGGAGACCCAGTACTTC.

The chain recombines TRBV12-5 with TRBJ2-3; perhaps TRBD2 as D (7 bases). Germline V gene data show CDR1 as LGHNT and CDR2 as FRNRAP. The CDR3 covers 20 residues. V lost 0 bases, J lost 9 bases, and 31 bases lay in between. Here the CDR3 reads CASGLVLGFPGGPQLGTQYF. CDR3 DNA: TGTGCTAGTGGTTTGGTACTAGGATTCCCGGGGGGCCCTCAATTGGGGACGCAGTATTTT.

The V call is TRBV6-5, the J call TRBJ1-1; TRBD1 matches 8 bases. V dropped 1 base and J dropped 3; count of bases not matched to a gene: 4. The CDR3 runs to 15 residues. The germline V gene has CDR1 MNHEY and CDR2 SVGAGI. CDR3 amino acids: CASSYWTGKHTEAFF. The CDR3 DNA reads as TGTGCCAGCAGTTACTGGACAGGGAAACACACTGAAGCTTTCTTT.

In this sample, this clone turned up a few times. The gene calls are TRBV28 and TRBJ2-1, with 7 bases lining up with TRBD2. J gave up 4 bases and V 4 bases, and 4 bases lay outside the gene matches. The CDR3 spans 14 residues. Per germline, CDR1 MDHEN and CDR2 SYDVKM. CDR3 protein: CASSSPGGYNEQFF. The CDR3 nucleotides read TGTGCCAGCAGTTCACCCGGGGGGTACAATGAGCAGTTCTTC.

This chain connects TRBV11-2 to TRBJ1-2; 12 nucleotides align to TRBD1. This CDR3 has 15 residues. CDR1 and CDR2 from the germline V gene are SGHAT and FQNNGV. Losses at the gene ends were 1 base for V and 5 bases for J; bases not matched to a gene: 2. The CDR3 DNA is TGTGCCAGCAGCTTAGCGGGACAGGGGGCTTATGGCTACACCTTC. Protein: CASSLAGQGAYGYTF.

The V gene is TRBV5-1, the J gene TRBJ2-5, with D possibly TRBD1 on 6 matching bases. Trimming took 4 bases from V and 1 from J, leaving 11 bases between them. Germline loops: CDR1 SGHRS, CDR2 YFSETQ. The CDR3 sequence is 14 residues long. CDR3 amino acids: CASSPAGAQETQYF. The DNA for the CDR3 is TGCGCCAGCAGCCCGGCAGGGGCCCAAGAGACCCAGTACTTC.

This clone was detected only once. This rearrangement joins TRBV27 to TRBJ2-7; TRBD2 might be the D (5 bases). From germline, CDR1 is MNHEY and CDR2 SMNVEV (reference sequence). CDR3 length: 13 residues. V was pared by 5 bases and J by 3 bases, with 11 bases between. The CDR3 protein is CASSLRENYEQYF. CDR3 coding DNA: TGTGCCAGCAGTCTCCGGGAAAACTACGAGCAGTACTTC.

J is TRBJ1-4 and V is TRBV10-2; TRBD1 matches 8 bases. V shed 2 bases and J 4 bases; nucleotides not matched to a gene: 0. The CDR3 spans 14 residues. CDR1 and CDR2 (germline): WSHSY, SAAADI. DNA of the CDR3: TGCGCCAGCAGTGAGACAGGGGGTAATGAAAAACTGTTTTTT. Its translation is CASSETGGNEKLFF.

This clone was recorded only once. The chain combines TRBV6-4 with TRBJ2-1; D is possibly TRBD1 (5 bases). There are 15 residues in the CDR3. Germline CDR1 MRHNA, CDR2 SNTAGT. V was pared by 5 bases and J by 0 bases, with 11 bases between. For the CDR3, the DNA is TGTGCCAGCAGTTCGCAGGGAAGCTCCTACAATGAGCAGTTCTTC. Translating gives CASSSQGSSYNEQFF.

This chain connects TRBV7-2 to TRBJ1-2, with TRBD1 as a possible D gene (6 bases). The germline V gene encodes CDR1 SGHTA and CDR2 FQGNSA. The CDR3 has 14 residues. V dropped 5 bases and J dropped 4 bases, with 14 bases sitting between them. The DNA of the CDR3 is TGTGCCAGCAGCCCCAGCGGGGGCTTCTATGGCTACACCTTC. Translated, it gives CASSPSGGFYGYTF.

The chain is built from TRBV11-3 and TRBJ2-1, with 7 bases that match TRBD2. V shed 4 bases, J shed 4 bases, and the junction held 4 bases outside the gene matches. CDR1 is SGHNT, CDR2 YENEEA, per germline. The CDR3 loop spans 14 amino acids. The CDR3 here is CASSSGGSYNEQFF. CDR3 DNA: TGTGCCAGCAGCTCGGGGGGATCGTACAATGAGCAGTTCTTC. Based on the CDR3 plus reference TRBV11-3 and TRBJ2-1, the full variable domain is EAGVVQSPRYKIIEKKQPVAFWCNPISGHNTLYWYLQNLGQGPELLIRYENEEAVDDSQLPKDRFSAERLKGVDSTLKIQPAELGDSAVYLCASSSGGSYNEQFFGPGTRLTVL.